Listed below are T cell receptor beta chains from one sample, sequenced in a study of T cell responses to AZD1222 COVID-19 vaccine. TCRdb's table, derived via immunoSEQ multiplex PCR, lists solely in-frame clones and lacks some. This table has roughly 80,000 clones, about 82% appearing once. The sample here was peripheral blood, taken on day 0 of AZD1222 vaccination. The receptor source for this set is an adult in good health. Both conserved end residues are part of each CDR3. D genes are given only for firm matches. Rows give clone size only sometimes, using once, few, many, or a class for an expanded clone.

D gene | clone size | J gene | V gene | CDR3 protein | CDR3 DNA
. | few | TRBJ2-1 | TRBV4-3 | CASSLDRRVHGQFF | TGCGCCAGCAGCCTTGATCGTCGTGTTCATGGGCAGTTCTTC
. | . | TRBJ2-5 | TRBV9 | CASSFSGERETQYF | TGTGCCAGCAGCTTCTCAGGGGAACGAGAGACCCAGTACTTC
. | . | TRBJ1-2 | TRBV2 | CASSDRNRVYGYTF | TGTGCCAGCAGTGATCGGAACAGGGTCTATGGCTACACCTTC
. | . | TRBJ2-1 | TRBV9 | CASSVETYTNYNEQFF | TGTGCCAGCAGCGTAGAGACCTACACAAACTACAATGAGCAGTTCTTC
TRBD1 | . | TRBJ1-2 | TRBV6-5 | CASSYVNRGSGYTF | TGTGCCAGCAGTTACGTGAACAGGGGAAGTGGCTACACCTTC
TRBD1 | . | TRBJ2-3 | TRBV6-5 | CATARGQGGTDTQYF | TGTGCCACAGCCCGTGGGCAGGGGGGCACAGATACGCAGTATTTT
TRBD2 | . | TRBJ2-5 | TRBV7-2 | CASSLGGGAVETQYF | TGTGCCAGCAGCTTAGGCGGGGGGGCCGTGGAGACCCAGTACTTC
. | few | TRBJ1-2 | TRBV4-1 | CASSQEGQVNYGYTF | TGCGCCAGCAGCCAAGAAGGGCAGGTGAACTATGGCTACACCTTC
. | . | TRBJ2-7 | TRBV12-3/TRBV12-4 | CASGGPYEQYF | TGTGCCAGTGGGGGCCCCTACGAGCAGTACTTC
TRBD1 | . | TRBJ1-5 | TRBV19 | CASSPRQTGVNQPQHF | TGTGCCAGTAGTCCCCGCCAAACAGGGGTCAATCAGCCCCAGCATTTT
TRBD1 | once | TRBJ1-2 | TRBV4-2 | CASSHVTGGWGGYTF | TGTGCCAGCAGCCACGTAACAGGGGGCTGGGGAGGCTACACCTTC
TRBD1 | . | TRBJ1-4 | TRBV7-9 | CASSFRQGITNEKLFF | TGTGCCAGCAGCTTCCGACAGGGGATAACTAATGAAAAACTGTTTTTT
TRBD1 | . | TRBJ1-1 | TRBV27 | CATAGQGARTNTEAFF | TGTGCCACCGCCGGGCAGGGGGCAAGGACGAACACTGAAGCTTTCTTT
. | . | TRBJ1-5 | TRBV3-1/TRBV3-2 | CASSQVGNQPQHF | TGTGCCAGCAGCCAAGTGGGCAATCAGCCCCAGCATTTT
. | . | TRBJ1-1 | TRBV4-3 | CASSQGTGSTEAFF | TGCGCCAGCAGCCAGGGAACAGGGAGCACTGAAGCTTTCTTT
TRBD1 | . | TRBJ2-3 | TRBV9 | CASARGRVGTQYF | TGTGCCAGCGCTAGGGGGCGCGTCGGTACGCAGTATTTT
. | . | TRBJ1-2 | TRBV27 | CASSSPGGGYGYTF | TGTGCCAGCAGTTCGCCGGGGGGGGGCTATGGCTACACCTTC
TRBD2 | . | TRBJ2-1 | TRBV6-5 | CASKRGALSYNEQFF | TGTGCCAGCAAGCGGGGCGCCCTCTCCTACAATGAGCAGTTCTTC
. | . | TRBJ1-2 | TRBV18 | CASSPREQTRGGYTF | TGTGCCAGCTCCCCCCGCGAGCAAACCCGGGGAGGCTACACCTTC
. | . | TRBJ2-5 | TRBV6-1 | CASSDWAASQETQYF | TGTGCCAGCAGTGATTGGGCGGCCAGCCAAGAGACCCAGTACTTC
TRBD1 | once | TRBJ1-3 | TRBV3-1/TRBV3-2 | CASSQELGVGQINTIYF | TGTGCCAGCAGCCAAGAATTGGGTGTGGGACAGATAAACACCATATATTTT
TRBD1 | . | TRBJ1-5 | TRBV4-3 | CASSQGQGGQPQHF | TGCGCCAGCAGCCAGGGACAGGGTGGTCAGCCCCAGCATTTT
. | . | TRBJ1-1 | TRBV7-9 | CASSFSSGAEAFF | TGTGCCAGCAGCTTCAGCTCCGGGGCCGAAGCTTTCTTT
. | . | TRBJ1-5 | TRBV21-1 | CASSNPGTGRNQPQHF | TGTGCCAGCAGCAACCCCGGGACAGGGAGGAACCAGCCCCAGCATTTT
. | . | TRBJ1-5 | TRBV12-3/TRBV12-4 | CASSFNSNQPQHF | TGTGCCAGCAGTTTTAATAGCAATCAGCCCCAGCATTTT
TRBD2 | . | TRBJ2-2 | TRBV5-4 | CASSLDAGLATSGELFF | TGTGCCAGCAGCTTGGATGCGGGACTAGCGACTTCGGGGGAGCTGTTTTTT
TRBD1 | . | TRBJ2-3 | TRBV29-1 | CSANPGQGLTQYF | TGCAGCGCAAACCCAGGACAGGGGCTCACGCAGTATTTT
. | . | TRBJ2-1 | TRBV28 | CASSLRGAGYNEQFF | TGTGCCAGCAGTTTACGGGGGGCGGGGTACAATGAGCAGTTCTTC
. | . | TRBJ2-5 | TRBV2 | CASSEGLGGGSSETQYF | TGTGCCAGCAGTGAAGGCCTTGGCGGGGGCTCGTCGGAGACCCAGTACTTC
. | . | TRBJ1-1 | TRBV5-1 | CASSPAGGYTEAFF | TGCGCCAGCAGCCCCGCTGGAGGGTACACTGAAGCTTTCTTT
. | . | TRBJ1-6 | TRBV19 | CASSSPEGSYSPLHF | TGTGCCAGTAGTTCACCGGAGGGAAGCTATTCACCCCTCCACTTT
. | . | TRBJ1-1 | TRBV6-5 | CASSTGNWKSTEAFF | TGTGCCAGCAGTACAGGGAATTGGAAGAGCACTGAAGCTTTCTTT
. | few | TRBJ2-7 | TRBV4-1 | CASSHSPLRGTRTYEQYF | TGCGCCAGCAGCCACAGTCCACTGAGGGGGACCCGGACTTACGAGCAGTACTTC
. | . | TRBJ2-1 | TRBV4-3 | CASSHTRNLVAEQFF | TGCGCCAGCAGCCACACTCGTAACCTAGTGGCTGAGCAGTTCTTC
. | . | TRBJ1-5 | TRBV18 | CASSPTGGSNQPQHF | TGTGCCAGCTCACCTACCGGGGGGAGCAATCAGCCCCAGCATTTT
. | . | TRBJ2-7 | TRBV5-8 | CASSLSGGPSYEQYF | TGTGCCAGCAGCTTGAGTGGCGGGCCGAGCTACGAGCAGTACTTC
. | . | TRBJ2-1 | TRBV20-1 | CSASNPAYNEQFF | TGCAGTGCTAGTAATCCGGCCTACAATGAGCAGTTCTTC
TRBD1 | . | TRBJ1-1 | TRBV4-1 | CASSFRDRATEAFF | TGCGCCAGCAGCTTCCGGGACAGGGCAACTGAAGCTTTCTTT
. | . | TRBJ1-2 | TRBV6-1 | CASSETGPQANTF | TGTGCCAGCAGTGAAACAGGGCCCCAGGCCAACACCTTC
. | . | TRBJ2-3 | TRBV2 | CASSVGGYSTDTQYF | TGTGCCAGCAGTGTTGGCGGATATAGCACAGATACGCAGTATTTT
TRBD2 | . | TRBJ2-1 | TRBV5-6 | CASSLGGGLYNEQFF | TGTGCCAGCAGCTTGGGCGGGGGTCTATACAATGAGCAGTTCTTC
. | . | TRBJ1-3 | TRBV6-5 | CASSYSSRNTIYF | TGTGCCAGCAGTTACAGTTCTAGAAACACCATATATTTT
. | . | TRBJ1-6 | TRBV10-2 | CASYGQYNSPLHF | TGCGCCAGCTATGGACAGTATAATTCACCCCTCCACTTT
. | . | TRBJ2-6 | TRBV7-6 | CASSLESYGANVLTF | TGTGCCAGCAGCTTAGAGTCTTATGGGGCCAACGTCCTGACTTTC
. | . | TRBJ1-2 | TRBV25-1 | CASTIGRNYGYTF | TGTGCCAGCACTATAGGACGGAACTATGGCTACACCTTC
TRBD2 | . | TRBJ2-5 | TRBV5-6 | CATSGNGGGRAAQYF | TGTGCCACCAGCGGGAACGGGGGGGGCCGGGCGGCCCAGTACTTC
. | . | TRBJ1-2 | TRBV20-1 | CSIGQNGYTF | TGCAGTATTGGCCAAAATGGCTACACCTTC
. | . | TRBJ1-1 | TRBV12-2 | CARPRVLEAFF | TGTGCAAGACCGAGGGTGTTGGAAGCTTTCTTT
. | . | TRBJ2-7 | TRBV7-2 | CASSSGPLYEQYF | TGTGCCAGCAGCTCGGGCCCCCTCTACGAGCAGTACTTC